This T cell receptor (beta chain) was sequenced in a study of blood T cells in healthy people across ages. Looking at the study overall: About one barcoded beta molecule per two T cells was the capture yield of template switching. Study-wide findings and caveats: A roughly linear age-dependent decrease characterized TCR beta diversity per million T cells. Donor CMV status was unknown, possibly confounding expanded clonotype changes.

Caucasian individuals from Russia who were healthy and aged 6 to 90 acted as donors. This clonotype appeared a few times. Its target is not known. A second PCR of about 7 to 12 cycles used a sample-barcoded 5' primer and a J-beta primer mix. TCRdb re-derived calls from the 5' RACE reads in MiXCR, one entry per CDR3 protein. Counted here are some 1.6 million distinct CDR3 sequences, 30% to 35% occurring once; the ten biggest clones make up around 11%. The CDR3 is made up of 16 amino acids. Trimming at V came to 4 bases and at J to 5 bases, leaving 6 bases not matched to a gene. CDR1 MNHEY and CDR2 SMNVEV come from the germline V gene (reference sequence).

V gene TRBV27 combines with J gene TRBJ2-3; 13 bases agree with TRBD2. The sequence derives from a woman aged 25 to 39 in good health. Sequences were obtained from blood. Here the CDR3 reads CASSSLRLAGGDTQYF. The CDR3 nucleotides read TGTGCCAGCAGTTCCCTGAGACTAGCGGGAGGAGATACGCAGTATTTT.